This is a list of T cell receptor beta chains from one sample in a study of T-cell reconstitution after alpha-beta-depleted transplantation in children. TCRdb analysed the PCR reads with MiXCR anew, one entry per CDR3 protein. The sample has about 980,000 distinct CDR3 sequences, about 29% seen once. The sample in question was PBMCs, mostly from graft donor cells, obtained 360 days after TCRalphabeta/CD19-depleted stem cell transplant. The receptor source for this set is a boy under two years old who had a stem cell transplant for SCID, so the T cells may come from the graft donor. Each CDR3 is given with its conserved first and last residue. A D gene is named only where the DNA matches it firmly. Clone size is not always given. Where it is, it says once, few, many or a class for expanded clones.

V gene: TRBV15; J gene: TRBJ2-7; D gene: -; clone size: -; CDR3 length: 12; CDR3 DNA: TGTGCCACCAGCAGGGAGTTCAGGGAGCAGTACTTC; CDR3 protein: CATSREFREQYF
V gene: TRBV12-3/TRBV12-4; J gene: TRBJ2-5; D gene: -; clone size: -; CDR3 length: 15; CDR3 DNA: TGTGCCAGCACCCCGGACGAGAGGGGTCTGGAGACCCAGTACTTC; CDR3 protein: CASTPDERGLETQYF
V gene: TRBV7-8; J gene: TRBJ2-1; D gene: -; clone size: many; CDR3 length: 13; CDR3 DNA: TGTGCCAGCACCGAGGACCCCAGCGATGAGCAGTTCTTC; CDR3 protein: CASTEDPSDEQFF
V gene: TRBV5-1; J gene: TRBJ2-7; D gene: -; clone size: -; CDR3 length: 14; CDR3 DNA: TGCGCCAGCAGCTTGGCTTTCCGCTTGGGGGAGCAGTACTTC; CDR3 protein: CASSLAFRLGEQYF
V gene: TRBV10-3; J gene: TRBJ2-3; D gene: -; clone size: few; CDR3 length: 12; CDR3 DNA: TGTGCCATCAGTGATAGGGCAGATACGCAGTATTTT; CDR3 protein: CAISDRADTQYF
V gene: TRBV5-5; J gene: TRBJ1-2; D gene: TRBD1; clone size: few; CDR3 length: 15; CDR3 DNA: TGTGCCAGCAGCTTGGGACAGGGGCCAAGGGGCGGCTACACCTTC; CDR3 protein: CASSLGQGPRGGYTF
V gene: TRBV6-5; J gene: TRBJ2-2; D gene: -; clone size: -; CDR3 length: 14; CDR3 DNA: TGTGCCAGCAGTTACTTTGTCATGGCCGGGGAGCTGTTTTTT; CDR3 protein: CASSYFVMAGELFF
V gene: TRBV2; J gene: TRBJ2-3; D gene: -; clone size: -; CDR3 length: 12; CDR3 DNA: TGTGCCAGCGAGGCCTTGGGAGATACGCAGTATTTT; CDR3 protein: CASEALGDTQYF
V gene: TRBV29-1; J gene: TRBJ1-1; D gene: TRBD1; clone size: many; CDR3 length: 15; CDR3 DNA: TGCAGCGTTGTTACAGGGGGCGACTATCTCACTGAAGCTTTCTTT; CDR3 protein: CSVVTGGDYLTEAFF
V gene: TRBV4-2; J gene: TRBJ1-5; D gene: -; clone size: -; CDR3 length: 17; CDR3 DNA: TGTGCCAGCAGCCAGTATCTGGGAGGGGATAGCAATCAGCCCCAGCATTTT; CDR3 protein: CASSQYLGGDSNQPQHF
V gene: TRBV3-1; J gene: TRBJ2-2; D gene: -; clone size: -; CDR3 length: 16; CDR3 DNA: TGTGCCAGCAGCCAAGGGGCCTGGGGGACGACCGGGGAGCTGTTTTTT; CDR3 protein: CASSQGAWGTTGELFF
V gene: TRBV5-1; J gene: TRBJ2-5; D gene: -; clone size: -; CDR3 length: 17; CDR3 DNA: TGCGCCAGCAGCTTGTTGGTCCTAGTCGAAGGCCAAGAGACCCAGTACTTC; CDR3 protein: CASSLLVLVEGQETQYF